What follows are 11 T cell receptor beta chains derived from one specimen sequenced in a study of Ad26.COV2.S vaccination and SARS-CoV-2 variants. Libraries were prepared by immunoSEQ multiplex PCR; TCRdb keeps only in-frame clonotypes and omits some of them. The table records about 320,000 clones, around 81% of them present only once. Documented treatment: around 19 received Ad26.COV2.S at low or high dose, single or two shots; several received placebo; per-sample allocation not given. Sample collection was performed on day 63 after the first vaccine or placebo injection. The source was peripheral blood, collected in a trial of Ad26.COV2.S vaccine versus placebo. The receptors were sampled from a person aged 18-60 years who received the Ad26.COV2.S COVID-19 vaccine or a placebo.

The chain combines TRBV15 with TRBJ2-2, with D possibly TRBD1 on 6 matching bases. In germline, CDR1 is LNHNV, CDR2 YYDKDF (reference sequence). The V end lost 0 bases, the J end lost 1 base, and 12 bases lay between the germline ends. The CDR3 is 17 residues long. The CDR3 coding sequence is TGTGCCACCAGCAGAGATTGGGGGCAGGGGAACACCGGGGAGCTGTTTTTT. It translates to CATSRDWGQGNTGELFF. The variable domain in full, with the rest retrieved from reference TRBV15 and TRBJ2-2, is DAMVIQNPRYQVTQFGKPVTLSCSQTLNHNVMYWYQQKSSQAPKLLFHYYDKDFNNEADTPDNFQSRRPNTSFCFLDIRSPGLGDTAMYLCATSRDWGQGNTGELFFGEGSRLTVL.

This clone was seen once. This CDR3 reads CASSEPGGSGVHEQYF. Here the CDR3 DNA reads TGTGCCAGCAGTGAGCCGGGTGGTAGCGGGGTCCACGAGCAGTACTTC. The rearrangement joins TRBV6-1 to TRBJ2-7; the match to TRBD2 covers 8 bases. Losses at the gene ends were 3 bases for V and 5 bases for J; bases not matched to a gene: 12. The CDR3 has 16 amino acids. Germline values: CDR1 MNHNS, CDR2 SASEGT.

The rearrangement joins TRBV25-1 to TRBJ2-1, with TRBD2 matching 13 bases. The germline gives CDR1 MGHDK, CDR2 SYGVNS. The CDR3 sequence is 18 residues long. V lost 4 bases to trimming and J lost 1 base; unmatched junction nucleotides: 7. The CDR3 is CASSVLAGGFLSYNEQFF. CDR3 in DNA: TGTGCCAGCAGTGTACTAGCGGGGGGGTTTTTATCCTACAATGAGCAGTTCTTC.

The chain employs TRBV4-1 and TRBJ1-5; 7 bases line up with TRBD1. The CDR3 extends over 15 amino acids. J was trimmed by 5 bases and V by 1 base; bases with no gene match: 5. Germline values: CDR1 MGHRA, CDR2 YSYEKL. CDR3 DNA sequence: TGCGCCAGCAGCCAAGGAAGACAGGGCCATCAGCCCCAGCATTTT. It yields the protein CASSQGRQGHQPQHF.

The V gene is TRBV5-8, the J gene TRBJ1-1; 7 nucleotides line up with TRBD1. The germline V gene has CDR1 SGHTS and CDR2 YDEGEE. CDR3 length: 13 amino acids. V dropped 1 base and J dropped 6; count of bases not matched to a gene: 3. The CDR3 DNA follows: TGTGCCAGCAGCTTGCTCGGACAGGCTGAAGCTTTCTTT. Translation gives CASSLLGQAEAFF. Supplemented by reference TRBV5-8 and TRBJ1-1, the full variable domain reads EAGVTQSPTHLIKTRGQQATLRCSPISGHTSVYWYQQALGLGLQFLLWYDEGEERNRGNFPPRFSGRQFPNYSSELNVNALELEDSALYLCASSLLGQAEAFFGQGTRLTVV.

The gene calls are TRBV5-1 and TRBJ1-3; TRBD1 matches at 8 bases. Germline CDR1 reads SGHRS; CDR2 reads YFSETQ. The trim removed 4 bases at V and 1 base at J, leaving 4 bases unmatched. The CDR3 consists of 15 residues. CDR3 nucleotide sequence: TGCGCCAGCAGCCGTGACAGGGGATCTGGAAACACCATATATTTT. Protein: CASSRDRGSGNTIYF.

The CDR3 spells CASSLLDIYEQYF. The CDR3 DNA follows: TGTGCCAGCAGCTTACTAGACATATACGAGCAGTACTTC. The chain employs TRBV7-2 and TRBJ2-7; no clear D gene. Germline V gene data show CDR1 as SGHTA and CDR2 as FQGNSA. The CDR3 totals 13 residues. Between the trimmed V and J ends, which lost 2 bases and 4 bases, there was a span of 9 bases.

The chain combines TRBV10-3 with TRBJ2-3, with no clear D. Deletions cut 2 bases from V and 5 bases from J, with 2 bases between. Germline CDR1 reads ENHRY; CDR2 reads SYGVKD. There are 11 residues in the CDR3. The chain's CDR3 is CAISERDTQYF. In DNA, the CDR3 is TGTGCCATCAGTGAGCGAGATACGCAGTATTTT.

Points on this clone: Relative to the germline gene, one junction end is altered; a read error may explain this. The chain uses TRBV3-1 (or the pseudogene TRBV3-2) and TRBJ1-2; a possible D gene is TRBD1 (5 bases). The CDR3 sequence is 15 residues long. The germline V gene encodes CDR1 LGHDT and CDR2 YNNKEL (reference sequence). In DNA, the CDR3 is TGTACCAGCAGCCAAGCCCTCGGGGCGTGGGGGGGCTACACCTTC. Amino acids: CTSSQALGAWGGYTF.

V and J are TRBV6-5 and TRBJ2-7, with TRBD1 as a possible D gene (5 bases). V gave up 7 bases and J gave up 6 bases, with 19 bases separating them. CDR1 MNHEY and CDR2 SVGAGI come from the germline V gene. The CDR3 runs 14 residues. As DNA, the CDR3 is TGTGCCAGCATGGGTGGAAAGGACATCGGCGAGCAGTACTTC. It encodes CASMGGKDIGEQYF.

V is TRBV28 and J is TRBJ2-3; D gene ambiguous. Germline loops: CDR1 MDHEN, CDR2 SYDVKM. With 5 bases removed from V and 7 bases from J, the gap between germline ends came to 7 bases. The length of the CDR3 is 11 residues. In DNA form, the CDR3 reads TGTGCCAGCAGTCTAGGCCATACGCAGTATTTT. Its protein is CASSLGHTQYF.